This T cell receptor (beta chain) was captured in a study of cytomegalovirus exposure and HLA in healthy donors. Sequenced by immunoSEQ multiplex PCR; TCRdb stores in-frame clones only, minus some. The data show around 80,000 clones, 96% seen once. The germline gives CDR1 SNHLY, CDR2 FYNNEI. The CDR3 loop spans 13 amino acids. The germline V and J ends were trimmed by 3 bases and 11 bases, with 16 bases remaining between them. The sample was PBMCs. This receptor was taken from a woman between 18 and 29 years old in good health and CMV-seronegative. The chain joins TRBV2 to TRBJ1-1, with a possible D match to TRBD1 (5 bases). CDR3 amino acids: CASSERRDSGAFF. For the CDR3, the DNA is TGTGCCAGCAGTGAGAGGAGGGACTCTGGGGCTTTCTTT.